These 24 T cell receptor beta chains were all obtained from the same sample, sequenced in a study of cutaneous CD30+ T cell lymphoproliferative disorder and hepatitis E. Method: immunoSEQ multiplex PCR; TCRdb's copy keeps in-frame clones and lacks some. Among 7,000 to 9,000 clones, approximately 74% were seen once, and the ten largest hold under 1.3%. Sequencing input: blood. The receptor source for this set is a human donor with a cutaneous T cell lymphoproliferative disorder associated with hepatitis E virus.

The J gene is TRBJ1-4, the V gene TRBV30; maybe TRBD1 (5 bases). Germline V gene sequence: CDR1 GTSNPN, CDR2 SVGIG (reference sequence). V was trimmed by 2 bases and J by 3 bases, leaving 13 bases between them. This CDR3 contains 15 residues. The CDR3 DNA reads TGTGCCTGGAGTCACACGGGGGGGTCTAATGAAAAACTGTTTTTT. This translates into CAWSHTGGSNEKLFF.

This clone was seen a handful of times. The chain recombines TRBV4-1 with TRBJ2-1, with 10 bases that match TRBD2. The V gene end was trimmed by 0 bases and the J gene end by 5 bases; junction bases not matched to a gene: 4. Looked up from germline, CDR1 is MGHRA and CDR2 is YSYEKL. The CDR3 runs 16 residues. The CDR3 DNA follows: TGCGCCAGCAGCCAAGATAGGACTAGCGGAAACAATGAGCAGTTCTTC. It yields the protein CASSQDRTSGNNEQFF.

This clone was seen a handful of times. The gene calls are TRBV7-8 and TRBJ1-1; D unclear. This CDR3 has 13 residues. Trimming pared 7 bases from V and 5 bases from J, leaving 14 bases between. Germline lookup yields CDR1 SGHVS and CDR2 FQNEAQ. CDR3 sequence (DNA): TGTGCCAGCACCCGCACGGTGGTGACTGAAGCTTTCTTT. Amino acid sequence: CASTRTVVTEAFF.

The rearrangement links TRBV9 to TRBJ2-1, with TRBD2 identical over 7 bases. The CDR3 is 14 residues long. The germline V gene encodes CDR1 SGDLS and CDR2 YYNGEE. Trimming took 2 bases from V and 8 from J; bases not matched to a gene: 7. The CDR3 here is CASSVGRANDEQFF. The CDR3 nucleotides are TGTGCCAGCAGCGTGGGGAGGGCTAACGATGAGCAGTTCTTC.

This clone counts as medium-sized (0.01 to 0.1%). The J gene is TRBJ1-1, the V gene TRBV4-3; 9 nucleotides match TRBD1. The CDR3 length is 13 residues. The V segment lost 5 bases and the J segment 5 bases; nucleotides outside the gene matches: 3. Germline V CDR1 and CDR2: LGHNA, YSLEER. CDR3 sequence (DNA): TGCGCCAGCAGCGGACAGGGGATGACTGAAGCTTTCTTT. It translates to CASSGQGMTEAFF.

This clone was recorded a few times. V usage is TRBV4-1 and J usage is TRBJ2-2; 10 bases are shared with TRBD2. The CDR3 runs to 19 residues. Trimming at V came to 6 bases and at J to 0 bases, leaving 13 bases not matched to a gene. Germline-derived CDR1 and CDR2 are MGHRA and YSYEKL. CDR3 sequence: CASSLHVLAGEANTGELFF. In DNA, the CDR3 is TGCGCCAGCAGTCTCCATGTCCTAGCGGGAGAGGCGAACACCGGGGAGCTGTTTTTT.

This rearrangement joins TRBV16 to TRBJ1-5; D may be TRBD1 (6 bases). The V gene's germline CDR1 is KGHSY and CDR2 FQNENV. This CDR3 is 15 amino acids long. Trimming removed 5 bases at V and 5 bases at J, with 16 bases between. CDR3 amino acids: CASSRNVDSYQPQHF. CDR3 DNA: TGTGCCAGCAGCAGAAACGTGGACAGCTATCAGCCCCAGCATTTT.

The chain combines TRBV29-1 with TRBJ2-5, with D possibly being TRBD1 (5 bases). Looked up from germline, CDR1 is SQVTM and CDR2 is ANQGSEA. The CDR3 sequence is 14 residues long. Deletions cut 4 bases from V and 3 bases from J, with 15 bases between. The CDR3, as DNA: TGCAGCGTTGTAGAGGCATTCAGGGAAGAGACCCAGTACTTC. Translated: CSVVEAFREETQYF. The whole variable domain, filled in from reference TRBV29-1 and TRBJ2-5, reads SAVISQKPSRDICQRGTSLTIQCQVDSQVTMMFWYRQQPGQSLTLIATANQGSEATYESGFVIDKFPISRPNLTFSTLTVSNMSPEDSSIYLCSVVEAFREETQYFGPGTRLLVL.

The rearrangement links TRBV7-9 to TRBJ1-5; D remains unclear. This CDR3 is built from 12 residues. V was cut by 3 bases and J by 1 base, with 1 base left in between. Germline V gene lookup returns CDR1 SEHNR and CDR2 FQNEAQ (reference sequence). For the CDR3, the DNA is TGTGCCAGCAGCTTCAGCAATCAGCCCCAGCATTTT. Translating it yields CASSFSNQPQHF.

The chain has TRBV19 and TRBJ2-2; D is undetermined. The germline V and J ends were trimmed by 4 bases and 7 bases, with 13 bases remaining between them. CDR1 LNHDA and CDR2 SQIVND come from the germline V gene (reference sequence). CDR3 length: 14 residues. The CDR3: CASSTGRLSGELFF. CDR3 in DNA: TGTGCCAGTAGTACCGGCAGGCTCAGCGGGGAGCTGTTTTTT.

V usage is TRBV27 and J usage is TRBJ2-1; D possibly matches TRBD1 or TRBD2 (5 bases each). This CDR3 spans 15 amino acids. Germline V gives CDR1 MNHEY, CDR2 SMNVEV (reference sequence). Deletions cut 2 bases from V and 3 bases from J, with 11 bases between. In DNA, the CDR3 is TGTGCCAGCAGTTTAGAGGGACCCCGCTACAATGAGCAGTTCTTC. It is translated as CASSLEGPRYNEQFF.

This clone has just a few counts. This rearrangement joins TRBV2 to TRBJ2-2; TRBD2 is a possible D gene (5 bases). Trimming took 9 bases from V and 0 from J, leaving 14 bases between them. The CDR3 consists of 15 residues. Germline V gene data show CDR1 as SNHLY and CDR2 as FYNNEI. The CDR3 DNA reads as TGTGCCAGTACTACTAGTAGATCGAACACCGGGGAGCTGTTTTTT. It codes for CASTTSRSNTGELFF.

V and J are TRBV7-9 and TRBJ2-4, with 7 positions matching TRBD1. The CDR3 has 16 residues. V was pared by 2 bases and J by 1 base, with 5 bases of the junction left unmatched. CDR1 and CDR2 from the germline V gene are SEHNR and FQNEAQ (reference sequence). The CDR3 DNA reads TGTGCCAGCAGCTTAAGTGAGGGGGCGGCCAAAAACATTCAGTACTTC. It translates to CASSLSEGAAKNIQYF.

This clone was observed a handful of times. This chain uses TRBV6-6 with TRBJ1-2; perhaps TRBD1 as D (5 bases). V was trimmed by 0 bases and J by 2 bases, leaving 13 bases between them. CDR3 length: 16 residues. Germline assignment: CDR1 MNHNY and CDR2 SVGAGI (reference sequence). CDR3 in amino acids: CASSYSMGRLNYGYTF. The CDR3 region has the DNA TGTGCCAGCAGTTACTCGATGGGACGGTTGAACTATGGCTACACCTTC.

The rearrangement uses TRBV18 and TRBJ1-1; D call uncertain. There are 13 residues in the CDR3. The ends were cut back, 4 bases at V and 7 bases at J, with 13 bases in the middle. Germline-derived CDR1 and CDR2 are KGHSH and LQKENI. Here the CDR3 DNA reads TGTGCCAGCTCACGCTCGTCGGGTTATGAAGCTTTCTTT. It encodes CASSRSSGYEAFF.

V is TRBV4-1 and J is TRBJ2-5, with D possibly matching TRBD1 (6 bases). This CDR3 has 16 amino acids. The V end was cut by 0 bases, the J end by 6 bases, with 17 bases between. CDR1 MGHRA and CDR2 YSYEKL come from the germline V gene. For the CDR3, the DNA is TGCGCCAGCAGCCAAGAAAGGCAGGGGAAGGGAAAGACCCAGTACTTC. Its translation: CASSQERQGKGKTQYF.

J is TRBJ2-7 and V is TRBV6-1; D remains ambiguous. The CDR3 length is 16 residues. Trimming shortened V by 0 bases and J by 1 base, and 13 bases separated the two germline ends. Germline CDR1 reads MNHNS; CDR2 reads SASEGT. CDR3 nucleotides: TGTGCCAGCAGTGAAGCGCTCTACTTAAGATCCTACGAGCAGTACTTC. It codes for CASSEALYLRSYEQYF.

The rearrangement uses TRBV19 and TRBJ2-7; D may be TRBD1 (6 bases). The CDR3 runs to 15 residues. Trimming pared 7 bases from V and 2 bases from J, leaving 18 bases between. Looked up from germline, CDR1 is LNHDA and CDR2 is SQIVND (reference sequence). DNA of the CDR3: TGTGCCAGTACCTCAAGCAGGGGTACTCCCTACGAGCAGTACTTC. Its translation: CASTSSRGTPYEQYF. Combining the CDR3 with reference TRBV19 and TRBJ2-7 gives the whole variable domain DGGITQSPKYLFRKEGQNVTLSCEQNLNHDAMYWYRQDPGQGLRLIYYSQIVNDFQKGDIAEGYSVSREKKESFPLTVTSAQKNPTAFYLCASTSSRGTPYEQYFGPGTRLTVT.

The rearrangement uses TRBV19 and TRBJ1-1, with D perhaps TRBD1 (5 bases). CDR1 LNHDA and CDR2 SQIVND come from the germline V gene (reference sequence). The CDR3 extends over 13 amino acids. V dropped 5 bases and J dropped 1 base, with 8 bases sitting between them. CDR3: CASSQTANTEAFF. The CDR3 DNA sequence: TGTGCCAGTAGTCAGACAGCGAACACTGAAGCTTTCTTT.

The sample holds a few counts of this clone. The chain combines TRBV2 with TRBJ2-7; TRBD2 aligns across 7 bases. CDR3 length equals 16 residues. The V and J ends lost 0 bases and 3 bases, in that order; junction bases with no gene match: 8. Germline CDR1 reads SNHLY; CDR2 reads FYNNEI. The CDR3 is CASSEAPPGGVYEQYF. CDR3 DNA sequence: TGTGCCAGCAGTGAAGCCCCGCCGGGAGGCGTCTACGAGCAGTACTTC.

The J gene is TRBJ2-7, the V gene TRBV5-1, with 12 nucleotides matching TRBD1. V lost 2 bases to trimming and J lost 7 bases; unmatched junction nucleotides: 4. CDR3 length: 14 amino acids. Germline CDR1 SGHRS, CDR2 YFSETQ. The CDR3 nucleotides are TGCGCCAGCAGCTTCGGGACAGGGGGCGCGGAGCAGTACTTC. This encodes CASSFGTGGAEQYF.

This sequence joins TRBV6-5 and TRBJ1-6; D uncertain. The V gene lost 6 bases and the J gene lost 10 bases, with 16 bases spanning the gap. Germline CDR1 reads MNHEY; CDR2 reads SVGAGI. The CDR3 totals 14 residues. The CDR3 DNA reads as TGTGCCAGCAGCAAACCAGATTCCCGATCACCCCTCCACTTT. This sequence encodes CASSKPDSRSPLHF.

V gene TRBV2 combines with J gene TRBJ2-1, with 11 nucleotides matching TRBD2. Looked up from germline, CDR1 is SNHLY and CDR2 is FYNNEI. V shed 8 bases and J 4 bases; nucleotides not matched to a gene: 7. This CDR3 comprises 15 residues. CDR3 in amino acids: CASGIAGGTYNEQFF. As DNA, the CDR3 is TGTGCCAGCGGGATAGCGGGGGGGACATACAATGAGCAGTTCTTC.

A few counts support this clone. The rearrangement uses TRBV7-6 and TRBJ1-2; D is unclear. The V end lost 1 base, the J end lost 4 bases, and 10 bases lay between the germline ends. Germline CDR1 reads SGHVS; CDR2 reads FNYEAQ. The CDR3 is 14 amino acids. The CDR3: CASSLDPTSYGYTF. The CDR3 DNA is TGTGCCAGCAGCTTAGACCCGACCTCCTATGGCTACACCTTC.